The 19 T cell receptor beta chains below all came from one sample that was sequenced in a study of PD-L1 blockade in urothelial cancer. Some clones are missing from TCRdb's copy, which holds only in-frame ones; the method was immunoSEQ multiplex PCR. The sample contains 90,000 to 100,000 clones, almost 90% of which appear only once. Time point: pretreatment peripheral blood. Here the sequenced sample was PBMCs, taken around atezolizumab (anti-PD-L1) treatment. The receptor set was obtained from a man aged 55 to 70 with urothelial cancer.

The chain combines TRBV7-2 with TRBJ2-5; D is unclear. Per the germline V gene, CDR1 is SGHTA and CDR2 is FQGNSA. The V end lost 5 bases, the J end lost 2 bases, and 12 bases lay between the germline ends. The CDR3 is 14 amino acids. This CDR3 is CASSPASRQETQYF. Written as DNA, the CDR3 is TGTGCCAGCAGCCCAGCTAGTAGACAAGAGACCCAGTACTTC.

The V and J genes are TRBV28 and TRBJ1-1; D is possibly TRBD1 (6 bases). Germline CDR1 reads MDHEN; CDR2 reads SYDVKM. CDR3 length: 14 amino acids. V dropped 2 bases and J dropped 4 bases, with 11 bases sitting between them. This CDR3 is CASSLTGTTTEAFF. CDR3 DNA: TGTGCCAGCAGTTTAACAGGGACTACCACTGAAGCTTTCTTT.

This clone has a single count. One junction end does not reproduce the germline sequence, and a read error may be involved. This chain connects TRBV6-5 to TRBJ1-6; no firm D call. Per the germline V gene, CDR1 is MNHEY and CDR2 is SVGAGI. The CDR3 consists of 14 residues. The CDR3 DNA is TGTGCCGGCAGTCCTGGGCGAGCGGGTTCACCCCTCCACTTT. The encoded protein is CAGSPGRAGSPLHF.

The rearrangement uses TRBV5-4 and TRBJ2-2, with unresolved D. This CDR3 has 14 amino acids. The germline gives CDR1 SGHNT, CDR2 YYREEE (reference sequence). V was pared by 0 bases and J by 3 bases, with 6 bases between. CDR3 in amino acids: CASSLGGHTGELFF. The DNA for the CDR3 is TGTGCCAGCAGCTTGGGAGGCCACACCGGGGAGCTGTTTTTT.

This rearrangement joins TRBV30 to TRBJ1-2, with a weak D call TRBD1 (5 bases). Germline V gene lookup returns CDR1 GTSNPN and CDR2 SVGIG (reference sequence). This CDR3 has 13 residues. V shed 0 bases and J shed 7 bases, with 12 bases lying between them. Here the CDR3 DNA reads TGTGCCTGGAGTGTGACAGATGGGCTTGGCTACACCTTC. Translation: CAWSVTDGLGYTF.

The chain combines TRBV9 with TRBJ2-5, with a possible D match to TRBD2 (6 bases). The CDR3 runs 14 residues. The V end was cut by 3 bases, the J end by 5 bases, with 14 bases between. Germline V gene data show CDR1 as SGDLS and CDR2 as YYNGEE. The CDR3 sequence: CASSDGWGDETQYF. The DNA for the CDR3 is TGTGCCAGCAGCGATGGCTGGGGGGATGAGACCCAGTACTTC.

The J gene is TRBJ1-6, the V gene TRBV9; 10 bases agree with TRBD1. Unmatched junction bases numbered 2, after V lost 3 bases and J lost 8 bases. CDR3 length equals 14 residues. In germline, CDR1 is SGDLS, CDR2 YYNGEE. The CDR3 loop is CASSATGGDSPLHF. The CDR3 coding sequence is TGTGCCAGCAGCGCGACAGGGGGCGATTCACCCCTCCACTTT.

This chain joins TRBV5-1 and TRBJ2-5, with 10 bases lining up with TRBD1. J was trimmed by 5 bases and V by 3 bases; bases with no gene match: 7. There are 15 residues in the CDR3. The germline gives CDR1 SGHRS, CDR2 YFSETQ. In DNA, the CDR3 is TGCGCCAGCAGCTGGGGGACAGGGGTTGATGAGACCCAGTACTTC. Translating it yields CASSWGTGVDETQYF.

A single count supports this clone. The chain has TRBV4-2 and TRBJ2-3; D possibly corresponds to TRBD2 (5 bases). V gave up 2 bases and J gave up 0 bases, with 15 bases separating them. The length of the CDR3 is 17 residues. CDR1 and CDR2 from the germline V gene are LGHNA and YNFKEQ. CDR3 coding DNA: TGTGCCAGCAGCCAACCCCTCGGAGGTTCTAGCACAGATACGCAGTATTTT. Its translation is CASSQPLGGSSTDTQYF.

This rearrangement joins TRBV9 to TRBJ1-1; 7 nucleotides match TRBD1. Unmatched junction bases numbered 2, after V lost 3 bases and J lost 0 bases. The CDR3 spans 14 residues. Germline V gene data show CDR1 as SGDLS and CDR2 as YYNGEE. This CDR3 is CASSAGTVNTEAFF. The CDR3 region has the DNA TGTGCCAGCAGCGCCGGGACAGTGAACACTGAAGCTTTCTTT.

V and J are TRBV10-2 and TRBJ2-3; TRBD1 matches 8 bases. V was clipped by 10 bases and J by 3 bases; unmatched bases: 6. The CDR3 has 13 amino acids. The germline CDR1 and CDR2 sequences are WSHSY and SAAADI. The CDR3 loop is CATIDRGTDTQYF. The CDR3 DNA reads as TGCGCCACCATCGACAGGGGTACAGATACGCAGTATTTT.

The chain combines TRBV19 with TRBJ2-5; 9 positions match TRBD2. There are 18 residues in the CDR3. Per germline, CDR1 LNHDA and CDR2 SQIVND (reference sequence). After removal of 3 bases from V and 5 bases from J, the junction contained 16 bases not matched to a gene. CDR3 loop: CASSIYPAGGRGEETQYF. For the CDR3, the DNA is TGTGCCAGTAGTATTTATCCCGCAGGCGGGAGGGGCGAGGAGACCCAGTACTTC.

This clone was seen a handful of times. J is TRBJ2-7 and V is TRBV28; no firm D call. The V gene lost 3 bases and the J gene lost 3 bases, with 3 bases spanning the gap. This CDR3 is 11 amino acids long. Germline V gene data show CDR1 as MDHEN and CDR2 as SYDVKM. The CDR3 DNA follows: TGTGCCAGCAGTTTCAGCTACGAGCAGTACTTC. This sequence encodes CASSFSYEQYF.

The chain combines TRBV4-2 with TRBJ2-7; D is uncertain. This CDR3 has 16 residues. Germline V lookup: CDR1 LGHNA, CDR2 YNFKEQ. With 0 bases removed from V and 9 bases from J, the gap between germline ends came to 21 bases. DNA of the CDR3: TGTGCCAGCAGCCAAGATTACTCATCCTCTCACGGTGGGCAGTACTTC. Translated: CASSQDYSSSHGGQYF.

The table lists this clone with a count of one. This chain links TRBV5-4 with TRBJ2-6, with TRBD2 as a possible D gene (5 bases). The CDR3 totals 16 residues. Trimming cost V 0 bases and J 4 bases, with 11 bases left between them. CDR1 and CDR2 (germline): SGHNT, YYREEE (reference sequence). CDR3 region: CASSLGESGGANVLTF. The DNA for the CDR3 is TGTGCCAGCAGCTTGGGGGAGTCGGGAGGGGCCAACGTCCTGACTTTC.

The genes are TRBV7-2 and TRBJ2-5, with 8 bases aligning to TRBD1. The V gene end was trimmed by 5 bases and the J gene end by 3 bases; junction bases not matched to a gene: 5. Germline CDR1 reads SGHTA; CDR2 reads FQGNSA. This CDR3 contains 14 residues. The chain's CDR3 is CASSTQGGKETQYF. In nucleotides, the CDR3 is TGTGCCAGCAGCACACAGGGGGGAAAAGAGACCCAGTACTTC.

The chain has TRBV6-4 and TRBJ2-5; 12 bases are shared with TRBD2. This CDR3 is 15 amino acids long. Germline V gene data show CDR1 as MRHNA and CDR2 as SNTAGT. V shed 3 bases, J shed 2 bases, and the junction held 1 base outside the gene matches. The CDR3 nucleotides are TGTGCCAGCAGTGAACTAGCGGGAGGACAAGAGACCCAGTACTTC. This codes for CASSELAGGQETQYF.

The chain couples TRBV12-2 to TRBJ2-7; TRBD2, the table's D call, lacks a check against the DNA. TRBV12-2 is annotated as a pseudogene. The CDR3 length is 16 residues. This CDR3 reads CASRLVAVSAPYEQYF. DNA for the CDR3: TGTGCAAGTCGCTTAGTGGCGGTCTCGGCCCCTTACGAGCAGTACTTC.

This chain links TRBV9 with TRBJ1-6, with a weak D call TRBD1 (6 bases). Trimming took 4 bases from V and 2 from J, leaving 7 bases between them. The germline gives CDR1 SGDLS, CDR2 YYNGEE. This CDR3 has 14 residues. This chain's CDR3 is CASSKGAYNSPLHF. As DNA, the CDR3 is TGTGCCAGCAGCAAGGGGGCCTATAATTCACCCCTCCACTTT. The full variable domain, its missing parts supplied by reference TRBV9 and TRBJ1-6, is DSGVTQTPKHLITATGQRVTLRCSPRSGDLSVYWYQQSLDQGLQFLIQYYNGEERAKGNILERFSAQQFPDLHSELNLSSLELGDSALYFCASSKGAYNSPLHFGNGTRLTVT.